The rows below give T cell receptor beta chains drawn from one sample of a study of T cell responses to AZD1222 COVID-19 vaccine. Assay: immunoSEQ multiplex PCR; the TCRdb copy retains only in-frame clones and omits some. There are around 77,000 clones in the sample; approximately 90% occur only once, and about 2.7% lies in the top ten. The material was peripheral blood, obtained on day 0 of AZD1222 vaccination. All receptors come from an adult in good health. CDR3s include the opening cysteine and the closing phenylalanine or tryptophan.

v_call: TRBV5-4; cdr3_aa: CASSRGQGAYEQYF
v_call: TRBV9; cdr3_aa: CASSSSGGSAYNEQFF
v_call: TRBV5-1; cdr3_aa: CASSRGQQETQYF
v_call: TRBV7-9; cdr3_aa: CASRPGLETYEQYF
v_call: TRBV24-1; cdr3_aa: CATSDFVAGGQGEQFF
v_call: TRBV7-2; cdr3_aa: CASSSTGGPDTQYF
v_call: TRBV28; cdr3_aa: CASSVRDRYTF
v_call: TRBV11-2; cdr3_aa: CASSRYRESDF
v_call: TRBV14; cdr3_aa: CASSGGWGNTGTDTQYF
v_call: TRBV27; cdr3_aa: CASSLHVPGRDSGRTPLHF
v_call: TRBV5-1; cdr3_aa: CASSLARGYEQYF
v_call: TRBV28; cdr3_aa: CASSPDTSSYNEQFF
v_call: TRBV19; cdr3_aa: CASSIVPRSGNNQPQHF
v_call: TRBV4-1; cdr3_aa: CASSQEASGNYGYTF
v_call: TRBV6-4; cdr3_aa: CARFYWDETYEQYF
v_call: TRBV5-4; cdr3_aa: CASSALDSPDFYGYTF
v_call: TRBV19; cdr3_aa: CASTASGTSNEKLFF
v_call: TRBV28; cdr3_aa: CASSLARYEQYF
v_call: TRBV30; cdr3_aa: CAWSVGSEETQYF
v_call: TRBV5-1; cdr3_aa: CASSLDRTYEQYF
v_call: TRBV2; cdr3_aa: CASSQRGRTDTQYF
v_call: TRBV7-3; cdr3_aa: CASSLNGDTEAFF
v_call: TRBV5-8; cdr3_aa: CASSFRGHSGNTIYF